The sample holds a few counts of the clone carrying this T cell receptor beta chain. The antigen is undetermined. The data derive from a study of CD8 T cells in ankylosing spondylitis. Study observations and caveats: According to the report, clones linked to the disease were significantly enriched in matched synovial fluid samples taken from ankylosing spondylitis patients. What appeared characteristic of ankylosing spondylitis blood was a TCR beta motif of eight highly homologous variants. The authors found the disease-linked clones to be CD8+ and relatively rare in peripheral blood.

Library preparation for TCR beta used quantitative 5'-RACE with molecular barcodes. TCRdb re-called the 5' RACE reads through MiXCR, storing one row per CDR3 protein. The table lists about 330,000 distinct CDR3 sequences, around 7.6% of them singletons. The CDR3 is 16 residues long. V lost 2 bases, J lost 2 bases, and 6 bases stayed unmatched. Germline V gene lookup returns CDR1 MNHNS and CDR2 SASEGT. The receptor was derived from a male donor with ankylosing spondylitis. The sequencing input was blood, either unsorted or a sorted T cell fraction (not recorded which). The chain joins TRBV6-1 to TRBJ2-7; TRBD1 agrees at 10 bases. CDR3 protein: CASSETPGQGTYEQYF. The CDR3 nucleotides read TGTGCCAGCAGTGAAACTCCGGGACAGGGGACCTACGAGCAGTACTTC.